The 9 T cell receptor beta chains below all came from one sample that was sequenced in a study of cytomegalovirus exposure and HLA in healthy donors. Produced via immunoSEQ multiplex PCR; TCRdb's table is partial and in-frame only. This sample has about 130,000 clones, with roughly 93% found just once. The sequenced material came from PBMCs. The receptors here all came from a man younger than 30 in good health and CMV-seropositive.

This clone has a single count. The chain carries TRBV15 and TRBJ2-7; 8 nucleotides align to TRBD2. The germline V gene has CDR1 LNHNV and CDR2 YYDKDF (reference sequence). CDR3 length: 13 amino acids. V dropped 8 bases and J dropped 0; count of bases not matched to a gene: 3. The CDR3 DNA reads TGTGCCACCGGCGGGGGGAGCTCCTACGAGCAGTACTTC. It yields the protein CATGGGSSYEQYF.

This chain links TRBV29-1 with TRBJ2-5; weak D call: TRBD1 (8 bases). V lost 6 bases and J lost 5, with 19 bases in between. Germline-derived CDR1 and CDR2 are SQVTM and ANQGSEA. This CDR3 region has 14 residues. DNA of the CDR3: TGCAGCGTGTCAAGGACAGGGAGGGTCGAGACCCAGTACTTC. This sequence encodes CSVSRTGRVETQYF.

V usage is TRBV30 and J usage is TRBJ2-5; possible D gene TRBD2, 5 bases. CDR1 is GTSNPN, CDR2 SVGIG, per germline (reference sequence). CDR3 size: 16 residues. Trimming removed 0 bases at V and 5 bases at J, with 19 bases between. CDR3 residues: CAWSVRVGGLKETQYF. The DNA of the CDR3 is TGTGCCTGGAGTGTACGGGTTGGCGGACTTAAGGAGACCCAGTACTTC.

The chain couples TRBV9 to TRBJ1-2; D perhaps matches TRBD1 (6 bases). The CDR3 runs to 13 residues. With 4 bases removed from V and 8 bases from J, the gap between germline ends came to 15 bases. Per the germline V gene, CDR1 is SGDLS and CDR2 is YYNGEE. CDR3 DNA: TGTGCCAGCAGCCCAGGGGTTTTAGGCGGCTACACCTTC. Translating gives CASSPGVLGGYTF.

As to this clone: This same CDR3 is encoded by further DNA sequences in the sample. The chain employs TRBV27 and TRBJ2-1; 7 bases map to TRBD1. Germline V gene lookup returns CDR1 MNHEY and CDR2 SMNVEV (reference sequence). J was trimmed by 1 base and V by 5 bases; bases with no gene match: 5. The CDR3 totals 15 residues. The CDR3 is CASSPSTGSYNEQFF. The CDR3 DNA is TGTGCCAGCAGTCCCTCGACAGGGTCCTACAATGAGCAGTTCTTC.

This clone was found once. CDR3 sequence (DNA): TGTGCCAGCAGTGATAGACAGGGGCTCTACGAGCAGTACTTC. Encoded protein: CASSDRQGLYEQYF. The rearrangement joins TRBV7-2 to TRBJ2-7; 8 nucleotides align to TRBD1. V was clipped by 6 bases and J by 3 bases; unmatched bases: 7. Germline assignment: CDR1 SGHTA and CDR2 FQGNSA. The CDR3 has 14 residues.

The rearrangement links TRBV5-6 to TRBJ2-7; 7 nucleotides match TRBD1. The germline gives CDR1 SGHDT, CDR2 YYEEEE. The V gene end was trimmed by 4 bases and the J gene end by 0 bases; junction bases not matched to a gene: 4. This CDR3 comprises 14 residues. The CDR3 nucleotides are TGTGCCAGCAGCCCGACAGGGAGCTCCTACGAGCAGTACTTC. It codes for CASSPTGSSYEQYF.

The chain has TRBV28 and TRBJ2-7, with 7 bases matching TRBD1. Germline V CDR1 and CDR2: MDHEN, SYDVKM. The V and J ends lost 5 bases and 2 bases, in that order; junction bases with no gene match: 6. The CDR3 totals 14 residues. The CDR3 sequence is CASSGTEEPYEQYF. CDR3 bases: TGTGCCAGCAGTGGGACAGAAGAACCCTACGAGCAGTACTTC.

The V gene is TRBV5-5, the J gene TRBJ1-1, with D uncertain. Germline V gene sequence: CDR1 SGHKS, CDR2 YYEKEE (reference sequence). The CDR3 runs 13 residues. The germline V and J ends were trimmed by 4 bases and 10 bases, with 17 bases remaining between them. CDR3 amino acids: CASSPGPGERAFF. DNA of the CDR3: TGTGCCAGCAGCCCTGGGCCGGGAGAGAGAGCTTTCTTT.